This T cell receptor beta chain was identified in a study of T-cell reconstitution after alpha-beta-depleted transplantation in children. V gave up 4 bases and J gave up 7 bases; unmatched junction bases: 13. There are 18 residues in the CDR3. Germline CDR1 is LGHNT and CDR2 is FRNRAP. TCRbeta library preparation incorporated unique molecular identifiers. TCRdb re-called the PCR reads through MiXCR, storing one row per CDR3 protein. The data hold hundreds of thousands of distinct CDR3 sequences, with approximately 15% observed a single time. This sequence joins TRBV12-5 and TRBJ2-2; TRBD2 agrees at 12 bases. This specimen consisted of PBMCs, mostly from graft donor cells, obtained 360 days after TCRalphabeta/CD19-depleted stem cell transplant. The receptor was isolated from a male patient between 2 and 9 years old who had a stem cell transplant for acute lymphoblastic leukemia, so the T cells may come from the graft donor. DNA for the CDR3: TGTGCTAGTGGTTGGGTGGGACTAGCGGGCGCCCGTGTCGGGGAGCTGTTTTTT. This codes for CASGWVGLAGARVGELFF.